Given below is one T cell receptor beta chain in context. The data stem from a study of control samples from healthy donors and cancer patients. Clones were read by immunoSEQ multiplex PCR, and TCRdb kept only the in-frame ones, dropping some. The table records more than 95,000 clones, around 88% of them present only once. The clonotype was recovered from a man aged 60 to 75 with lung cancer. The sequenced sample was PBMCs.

The CDR3 sequence is CASSFTQGVYGYTF. CDR3 in DNA: TGTGCCAGCAGCTTCACACAGGGGGTCTATGGCTACACCTTC. The chain couples TRBV7-8 to TRBJ1-2; the match to TRBD1 covers 8 bases. The CDR3 is made up of 14 amino acids. Germline V lookup: CDR1 SGHVS, CDR2 FQNEAQ. Trimming cost V 3 bases and J 4 bases; bases outside gene matches: 4.